This T cell receptor beta chain was sequenced during a study of cytomegalovirus exposure and HLA in healthy donors. To note about this clone: Antigen: not known.

The method was immunoSEQ multiplex PCR; TCRdb's version includes in-frame clones alone and lacks a portion of them. The data hold 130,000 to 150,000 clones, with more than 80% observed a single time. Findings and caveats of the study: Reports indicated that the classifier achieved high specificity and sensitivity in diagnosing cytomegalovirus status.

From germline, CDR1 is SGHTA and CDR2 FQGTGA. Trimming at V came to 2 bases and at J to 4 bases, leaving 0 bases not matched to a gene. CDR3 size: 13 residues. This receptor was obtained from a woman aged 30 to 39 in good health and CMV-seropositive. Input material: PBMCs. The chain links TRBV7-3 to TRBJ2-3; 7 nucleotides line up with TRBD2. Here the CDR3 reads CASSLREADTQYF. For the CDR3, the DNA is TGTGCCAGCAGCTTACGGGAGGCAGATACGCAGTATTTT.